This T cell receptor beta chain stems from a study of cytotoxic CD8 clonotypes in ibrutinib-treated CLL. Study overall: Approximately ten relapsed/refractory, roughly 15 treatment-naive; around 18 IGHV unmutated.

Details on this clone: The antigen remains unidentified.

Profiling relied on immunoSEQ multiplex PCR, and the TCRdb table lists in-frame clones only, not all of them. Counted here are about 130,000 clones, about 79% occurring once; the ten biggest clones make up roughly 13%. TCR beta libraries used about 1.8 micrograms of genomic DNA from cryopreserved PBMCs. The germline V gene has CDR1 MDHEN and CDR2 SYDVKM. The length of the CDR3 is 16 residues. Germline trimming cut 5 bases from V and 4 bases from J; bases unmatched to any gene: 11. Study conclusions and caveats: Baseline levels of clonality went above those of age-matched healthy donors and moved with circulating CD8+ T-cell counts.

The chain couples TRBV28 to TRBJ2-1; 7 nucleotides line up with TRBD2. This specimen consisted of PBMCs, obtained after 12 months of ibrutinib treatment. This TCR was sampled from a human donor with chronic lymphocytic leukemia. CDR3: CASSPSSGGRYNEQFF. As DNA, the CDR3 is TGTGCCAGCAGTCCTTCCTCGGGGGGACGGTACAATGAGCAGTTCTTC.